The 29 T cell receptor beta chains given below trace back to one sample, sequenced in a study of blood T cell repertoires in COVID-19. The protocol was immunoSEQ multiplex PCR, while the TCRdb copy is restricted to in-frame clones and leaves out a portion. The sample has some 330,000 clones, around 87% seen once. What was sequenced was peripheral blood. All receptors come from a woman between 50 and 59 years old with active or convalescent COVID-19.

The V and J genes are TRBV4-3 and TRBJ2-1; 8 bases fit TRBD2. CDR1 is LGHNA, CDR2 YSLEER, per germline. The CDR3 is 19 amino acids. The V segment lost 2 bases and the J segment 4 bases; nucleotides outside the gene matches: 16. The CDR3 DNA reads as TGCGCCAGCAGCCAAATGGCACTAGCGGTCATTGAGAGATACAATGAGCAGTTCTTC. Residues: CASSQMALAVIERYNEQFF.

A single count supports this clone. V usage is TRBV6-6 and J usage is TRBJ2-7, with D uncertain. Trimming took 2 bases from V and 3 from J, leaving 8 bases between them. CDR1 is MNHNY, CDR2 SVGAGI, per germline (reference sequence). The CDR3 totals 13 residues. CDR3 in DNA: TGTGCCAGCAGTTACGAGCTCCGCTACGAGCAGTACTTC. Residues: CASSYELRYEQYF.

This clone appeared a single time. This rearrangement joins TRBV7-2 to TRBJ2-1; D possibly corresponds to TRBD2 (5 bases). CDR3 length: 18 residues. Between the trimmed V and J ends, which lost 0 bases and 2 bases, there was a span of 17 bases. CDR1 is SGHTA and CDR2 is FQGNSA in the germline V gene. CDR3 DNA sequence: TGTGCCAGCAGCTTAGCCCTCAGGAGCGGACTTACCTACAATGAGCAGTTCTTC. It translates to CASSLALRSGLTYNEQFF.

The chain joins TRBV7-3 to TRBJ2-5; D is ambiguous. V lost 4 bases, J lost 5 bases, and 11 bases lay in between. The CDR3 consists of 13 residues. CDR1 is SGHTA, CDR2 FQGTGA, per germline. The CDR3 reads CASSSNARETQYF. As DNA, the CDR3 is TGTGCCAGCAGCTCCAATGCACGGGAGACCCAGTACTTC.

The CDR3 coding sequence is TGTGCCAGCAGCGTCGACTCCGCAAACACCGGGGAGCTGTTTTTT. It codes for CASSVDSANTGELFF. The rearrangement links TRBV9 to TRBJ2-2; D unclear. The CDR3 loop spans 15 amino acids. CDR1 and CDR2 (germline): SGDLS, YYNGEE. Between the trimmed V and J ends, which lost 2 bases and 2 bases, there was a span of 10 bases.

V is TRBV19 and J is TRBJ1-2; the match to TRBD1 covers 9 bases. The CDR3 length is 14 residues. V shed 8 bases, J shed 2 bases, and the junction held 6 bases outside the gene matches. In germline, CDR1 is LNHDA, CDR2 SQIVND (reference sequence). In DNA, the CDR3 is TGTGCCAGTCGTAACAGGGGGCGCAACTATGGCTACACCTTC. This sequence encodes CASRNRGRNYGYTF.

The chain links TRBV12-3 or TRBV12-4 to TRBJ2-1; perhaps TRBD2 as D (5 bases). The CDR3 consists of 11 residues. The V gene lost 2 bases and the J gene lost 10 bases, with 6 bases spanning the gap. CDR3 in amino acids: CASSLRREQFF. The CDR3 region has the DNA TGTGCCAGCAGTTTAAGGAGGGAGCAGTTCTTC.

This chain uses TRBV4-1 with TRBJ2-7, with D possibly matching TRBD1 (5 bases). Germline V gene data show CDR1 as MGHRA and CDR2 as YSYEKL. V was shortened by 2 bases and J by 2 bases, with 10 bases between the two germline ends. This CDR3 is built from 14 residues. The CDR3 sequence is CASSQSRVAYEQYF. The CDR3 DNA reads as TGCGCCAGCAGCCAATCCAGGGTTGCCTACGAGCAGTACTTC.

This chain joins TRBV11-3 and TRBJ2-2; TRBD1 agrees at 9 bases. The germline gives CDR1 SGHNT, CDR2 YENEEA. The CDR3 length is 14 residues. V was pared by 6 bases and J by 6 bases, with 5 bases of the junction left unmatched. The CDR3 loop reads CASRGTGFPGELFF. CDR3 DNA sequence: TGTGCCAGCAGGGGGACAGGGTTCCCCGGGGAGCTGTTTTTT.

This clone was detected once. The V gene is TRBV20-1, the J gene TRBJ2-7, with D perhaps matching TRBD1 (6 bases). Trimming removed 3 bases from V and 0 bases from J, with 12 bases in between. The germline CDR1 and CDR2 sequences are DFQATT and SNEGSKA (reference sequence). CDR3 length equals 14 residues. Here the CDR3 DNA reads TGCAGTGCTAGTCTGACAGGTTCCTCCTACGAGCAGTACTTC. Its translation: CSASLTGSSYEQYF.

The chain combines TRBV6-5 with TRBJ1-3; D not certain. Trimming shortened V by 2 bases and J by 0 bases, and 11 bases separated the two germline ends. The CDR3 covers 16 residues. Per the germline V gene, CDR1 is MNHEY and CDR2 is SVGAGI. CDR3 DNA sequence: TGTGCCAGCAGTTACCGGGAACAGACCTCTGGAAACACCATATATTTT. Encoded protein: CASSYREQTSGNTIYF.

The CDR3 sequence is CASSRGHSAGDTQYF. CDR3 in DNA: TGCGCCAGCAGCCGCGGACACTCGGCTGGAGATACGCAGTATTTT. This chain uses TRBV4-3 with TRBJ2-3, with D possibly matching TRBD1 (5 bases). The CDR3 covers 15 residues. V lost 4 bases, J lost 5 bases, and 16 bases lay in between. From germline, CDR1 is LGHNA and CDR2 YSLEER.

This clone was picked up one time. This chain uses TRBV11-2 with TRBJ2-5, with D perhaps matching TRBD1 (5 bases). Germline CDR1 is SGHAT and CDR2 is FQNNGV. The CDR3 spans 15 residues. V gave up 0 bases and J gave up 1 base, with 9 bases separating them. The CDR3 region has the DNA TGTGCCAGCAGCTTAGAGTCTAGGGGCCAAGAGACCCAGTACTTC. It translates to CASSLESRGQETQYF.

The chain is built from TRBV6-1 and TRBJ2-7; D may be TRBD2 (5 bases). From germline, CDR1 is MNHNS and CDR2 SASEGT. V was shortened by 1 base and J by 4 bases, with 14 bases between the two germline ends. CDR3 length: 15 residues. Here the CDR3 DNA reads TGTGCCAGCAGTGAAGGGACCGGGGTCCCTTACGAGCAGTACTTC. Its translation is CASSEGTGVPYEQYF.

The chain joins TRBV11-2 to TRBJ2-5; 15 bases fit TRBD2. The germline gives CDR1 SGHAT, CDR2 FQNNGV. With V trimmed by 5 bases and J by 4 bases, 14 bases remained unmatched. The CDR3 consists of 19 residues. CDR3 DNA: TGTGCCAGCAGCCTATTATCGGGACTAGCGGGGGGTAAGAGAGAGACCCAGTACTTC. Translated, it gives CASSLLSGLAGGKRETQYF.

The chain couples TRBV7-9 to TRBJ1-5, with a tentative D call TRBD1 (5 bases). Germline V gene lookup returns CDR1 SEHNR and CDR2 FQNEAQ (reference sequence). V lost 3 bases and J 8 bases, leaving 17 bases between the germline ends. The CDR3 consists of 15 residues. This CDR3 reads CASSFGAIRGEPQHF. CDR3 coding DNA: TGTGCCAGCAGCTTTGGGGCGATCCGGGGGGAGCCCCAGCATTTT. The full variable domain, completed using reference TRBV7-9 and TRBJ1-5, is DTGVSQNPRHKITKRGQNVTFRCDPISEHNRLYWYRQTLGQGPEFLTYFQNEAQLEKSRLLSDRFSAERPKGSFSTLEIQRTEQGDSAMYLCASSFGAIRGEPQHFGDGTRLSIL.

V usage is TRBV5-1 and J usage is TRBJ1-2; 9 nucleotides line up with TRBD1. The CDR3 totals 15 residues. Germline CDR1 is SGHRS and CDR2 is YFSETQ. Germline trimming cut 3 bases from V and 8 bases from J; bases unmatched to any gene: 11. In nucleotides, the CDR3 is TGCGCCAGCAGCTCTCAGGGACAGGGATCGAGGGGCTACACCTTC. Translated, it gives CASSSQGQGSRGYTF. The whole variable domain, remainder taken from reference TRBV5-1 and TRBJ1-2, is KAGVTQTPRYLIKTRGQQVTLSCSPISGHRSVSWYQQTPGQGLQFLFEYFSETQRNKGNFPGRFSGRQFSNSRSEMNVSTLELGDSALYLCASSSQGQGSRGYTFGSGTRLTVV.

This clone was seen just once. The rearrangement links TRBV18 to TRBJ1-2, with 12 bases fitting TRBD1. The CDR3 runs to 17 residues. V lost 6 bases to trimming and J lost 1 base; unmatched junction nucleotides: 9. CDR1 is KGHSH and CDR2 is LQKENI in the germline V gene. This CDR3 is CASSPGTGGASNYGYTF. The CDR3 nucleotides read TGTGCCAGCTCGCCGGGGACAGGGGGCGCGAGTAACTATGGCTACACCTTC.

The chain carries TRBV13 and TRBJ1-5, with D hard to call. From germline, CDR1 is PRHDT and CDR2 FYEKMQ (reference sequence). Trimming left V 2 bases short and J 4 bases short, with 9 bases between. The CDR3 loop spans 14 amino acids. The CDR3 sequence is CASSLQRANQPQHF. For the CDR3, the DNA is TGTGCCAGCAGCTTACAGCGGGCGAATCAGCCCCAGCATTTT.

The V call is TRBV19, the J call TRBJ1-2; 7 nucleotides align to TRBD1. Trimming removed 6 bases from V and 6 bases from J; junction bases left unmatched: 13. Germline CDR1 LNHDA, CDR2 SQIVND (reference sequence). This CDR3 has 15 amino acids. For the CDR3, the DNA is TGTGCCAGTAGGGGACAGACAGAGATCTTGAATGGCTACACCTTC. It yields the protein CASRGQTEILNGYTF.

The chain couples TRBV30 to TRBJ1-3, with D perhaps matching TRBD1 (5 bases). Germline CDR1 GTSNPN, CDR2 SVGIG (reference sequence). Trimming removed 3 bases at V and 8 bases at J, with 14 bases between. This CDR3 is built from 13 residues. This chain's CDR3 is CAWSPAGGDTIYF. The DNA for the CDR3 is TGTGCCTGGAGCCCGGCCGGGGGAGACACCATATATTTT.

The chain is built from TRBV4-1 and TRBJ2-7; 12 nucleotides line up with TRBD2. The V gene end was trimmed by 4 bases and the J gene end by 3 bases; junction bases not matched to a gene: 7. Germline CDR1 MGHRA, CDR2 YSYEKL. The CDR3 runs 16 residues. In nucleotides, the CDR3 is TGCGCCAGCAGCCTCCGGACTAGCGGGGCCATCTACGAGCAGTACTTC. It yields the protein CASSLRTSGAIYEQYF.

The chain joins TRBV29-1 to TRBJ2-1, with unresolved D. The length of the CDR3 is 12 residues. Germline CDR1 reads SQVTM; CDR2 reads ANQGSEA. Trimming stripped 1 base from V and 8 bases from J, with 9 bases between. Here the CDR3 reads CSVEAVSDEQFF. The CDR3 DNA reads as TGCAGCGTTGAAGCGGTAAGCGATGAGCAGTTCTTC.

The chain couples TRBV5-1 to TRBJ2-2; 8 bases fit TRBD1. Unmatched junction bases numbered 9, after V lost 4 bases and J lost 4 bases. This CDR3 is 16 amino acids long. Germline-derived CDR1 and CDR2 are SGHRS and YFSETQ. The CDR3 region has the DNA TGCGCCAGCAGCCATCCCGGACAGGGCGGCACCGGGGAGCTGTTTTTT. It is translated as CASSHPGQGGTGELFF.

V gene TRBV6-2 or TRBV6-3 combines with J gene TRBJ1-5; unclear D gene. CDR1 and CDR2 from the germline V gene are MNHEY and SVGEGT. The germline V and J ends were trimmed by 2 bases and 7 bases, with 9 bases remaining between them. The CDR3 sequence is 13 residues long. CDR3 sequence: CASSYNPRQPQHF. The CDR3 coding sequence is TGTGCCAGCAGTTACAATCCCAGACAGCCCCAGCATTTT.

The V and J genes are TRBV9 and TRBJ2-7; 9 nucleotides align to TRBD2. J gave up 6 bases and V 2 bases, and 3 bases lay outside the gene matches. Germline loops: CDR1 SGDLS, CDR2 YYNGEE. The length of the CDR3 is 13 residues. In nucleotides, the CDR3 is TGTGCCAGCAGCGTGCGGGGGGGTCCCGAGCAGTACTTC. This sequence encodes CASSVRGGPEQYF.

This chain uses TRBV9 with TRBJ1-3; perhaps TRBD1 as D (5 bases). V gave up 2 bases and J gave up 4 bases, with 13 bases separating them. CDR3 length: 15 residues. From germline, CDR1 is SGDLS and CDR2 YYNGEE. The CDR3 bases are TGTGCCAGCAGCGTCCAACCAGGGTTCGGAAACACCATATATTTT. Residues: CASSVQPGFGNTIYF.

The CDR3 loop is CACLALERKNIQYF. The CDR3 DNA is TGTGCCTGTCTTGCGCTAGAAAGAAAAAACATTCAGTACTTC. The chain combines TRBV30 with TRBJ2-4, with D unresolved. Germline assignment: CDR1 GTSNPN and CDR2 SVGIG (reference sequence). CDR3 length: 14 amino acids. V was shortened by 6 bases and J by 4 bases, with 16 bases between the two germline ends.

The J gene is TRBJ1-2, the V gene TRBV19; 8 bases align to TRBD1. This CDR3 is built from 13 residues. The ends lost 5 bases at V and 4 bases at J; junction bases unmatched: 3. CDR1 is LNHDA and CDR2 is SQIVND in the germline V gene (reference sequence). The CDR3 is CASSWGTGYGYTF. In DNA form, the CDR3 reads TGTGCCAGTAGTTGGGGGACAGGCTATGGCTACACCTTC.